This T cell receptor (beta chain) was sequenced during a study of blood T cell repertoires in COVID-19. Study overall: The analysed material was cDNA or gDNA that came from T cells, B-cell-depleted T cells, or PBMCs.

Donors in Cohort 3 counted as recovered after two negative PCRs, clearance, or symptom resolution. Per the germline V gene, CDR1 is LNHDA and CDR2 is SQIVND (reference sequence). Trimming took 2 bases from V and 7 from J, leaving 2 bases between them. There are 11 residues in the CDR3. Profiled with immunoSEQ multiplex PCR; TCRdb holds only in-frame clones, not every one. The table shows a few hundred thousand clones, with 70% to 90% occurring only once. This clone was observed once. The origin of this receptor is a man between 25 and 39 years old who had recovered from COVID-19. The rearrangement links TRBV19 to TRBJ1-4; D is undetermined. The sequencing sample was made of PBMCs or T cells enriched from blood (not recorded which). The CDR3 nucleotides read TGTGCCAGTAGTATACGTGAAAAACTGTTTTTT. This codes for CASSIREKLFF.